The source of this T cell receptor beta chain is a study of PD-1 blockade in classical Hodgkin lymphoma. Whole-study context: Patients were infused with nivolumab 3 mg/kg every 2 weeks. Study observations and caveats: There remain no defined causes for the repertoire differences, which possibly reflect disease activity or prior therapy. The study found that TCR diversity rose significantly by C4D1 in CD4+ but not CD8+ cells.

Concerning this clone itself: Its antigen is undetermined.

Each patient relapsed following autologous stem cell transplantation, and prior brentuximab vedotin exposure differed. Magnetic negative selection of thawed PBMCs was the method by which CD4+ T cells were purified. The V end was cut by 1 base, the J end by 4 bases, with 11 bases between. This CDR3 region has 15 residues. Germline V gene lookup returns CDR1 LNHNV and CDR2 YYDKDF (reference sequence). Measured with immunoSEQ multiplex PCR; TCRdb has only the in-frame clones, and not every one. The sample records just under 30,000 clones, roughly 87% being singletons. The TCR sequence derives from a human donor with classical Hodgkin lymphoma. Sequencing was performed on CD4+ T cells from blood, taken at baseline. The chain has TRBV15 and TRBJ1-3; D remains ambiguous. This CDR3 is CATSRGGMRGNTIYF. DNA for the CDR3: TGTGCCACCAGCAGAGGAGGGATGCGGGGAAACACCATATATTTT.